These 7 T cell receptor beta chains were sequenced from one sample in a study of blood T cell repertoires in COVID-19. TCRdb keeps only in-frame clones here, not all; method: immunoSEQ multiplex PCR. This table has approximately 120,000 clones, 80% to 95% appearing once. The sample was peripheral blood. These receptors came from a man between 50 and 59 years old with COVID-19, enrolled during active disease.

A remark on this clone: The junction shows a germline mismatch at one end, possibly a read error. This sequence joins TRBV7-8 and TRBJ2-3, with 10 bases that match TRBD2. Germline CDR1 reads SGHVS; CDR2 reads FQNEAQ. The CDR3 is 17 residues long. CDR3 residues: CASRLGVLAGITDTQYF. In DNA form, the CDR3 reads TGTGCCAGCAGATTAGGGGTACTAGCGGGAATCACAGATACGCAGTATTTT.

J is TRBJ1-1 and V is TRBV5-1; D unresolved. Trimming removed 4 bases at V and 4 bases at J, with 14 bases between. From germline, CDR1 is SGHRS and CDR2 YFSETQ. The CDR3 is 14 residues long. CDR3 nucleotide sequence: TGCGCCAGCAGCGAACGGGTCGGTGGCACTGAAGCTTTCTTT. Its protein product is CASSERVGGTEAFF. Full variable domain (remainder filled in from reference TRBV5-1 and TRBJ1-1): KAGVTQTPRYLIKTRGQQVTLSCSPISGHRSVSWYQQTPGQGLQFLFEYFSETQRNKGNFPGRFSGRQFSNSRSEMNVSTLELGDSALYLCASSERVGGTEAFFGQGTRLTVV.

This rearrangement joins TRBV24-1 to TRBJ2-1; 8 nucleotides match TRBD2. There are 16 residues in the CDR3. The V gene's germline CDR1 is KGHDR and CDR2 SFDVKD. With V trimmed by 3 bases and J by 5 bases, 8 bases remained unmatched. The CDR3 here is CATSDSRLAMDNEQFF. As DNA, the CDR3 is TGTGCCACCAGTGATAGCAGACTAGCGATGGACAATGAGCAGTTCTTC.

This clone was seen once. The V and J genes are TRBV3-1 (or the pseudogene TRBV3-2) and TRBJ2-1; 11 bases match TRBD2. The CDR3 runs 16 residues. V lost 1 base, J lost 7 bases, and 6 bases stayed unmatched. The V gene's germline CDR1 is LGHDT and CDR2 YNNKEL (reference sequence). The CDR3 spells CASSQVRLAGPNEQFF. The CDR3 bases are TGTGCCAGCAGCCAAGTTCGACTAGCGGGGCCAAATGAGCAGTTCTTC.

A remark on this clone: The junction and the germline gene differ at one end; a read error may be behind it. The chain carries TRBV6-6 and TRBJ2-4, with 14 nucleotides matching TRBD2. Germline V gene sequence: CDR1 MNHNY, CDR2 SVGAGI (reference sequence). This CDR3 spans 14 amino acids. The CDR3 is CASSYSGTSGRILF. CDR3 sequence (DNA): TGTGCCAGCAGTTACTCGGGGACTAGCGGGAGAATTTTATTC.

The chain employs TRBV6-5 and TRBJ2-7; 8 bases fit TRBD1. In germline, CDR1 is MNHEY, CDR2 SVGAGI. The CDR3 is 15 residues long. V was clipped by 4 bases and J by 2 bases; unmatched bases: 7. CDR3 nucleotide sequence: TGTGCCAGCAGTTGGCACAGACAGGGGACCTACGAGCAGTACGTC. It specifies CASSWHRQGTYEQYV.

The chain couples TRBV7-8 to TRBJ2-7; D is possibly TRBD2 (6 bases). CDR1 and CDR2 from the germline V gene are SGHVS and FQNEAQ. Between the trimmed V and J ends, which lost 5 bases and 2 bases, there was a span of 13 bases. This CDR3 region has 14 residues. This CDR3 is CASSSSGSTYEQYF. The CDR3 DNA reads as TGTGCCAGCAGCAGTAGCGGTTCCACCTACGAGCAGTACTTC.